This T cell receptor (beta chain) was observed in a study of shared clonotypes between healthy human individuals. The repertoire was sequenced with immunoSEQ multiplex PCR; TCRdb's copy has only in-frame clones and lacks some. The sample carries under 650,000 clones, 90% to 96% recorded once. General study findings and limits: Generally, estimated richness proved larger in naive subsets than it did in memory subsets. For sorted subsets, rarefaction showed incomplete sequencing despite large depth. The low donor count limited represented genetic and exposure-history diversity.

A CD45RA+ naive subset and a CD45RA-negative memory subset were split from CD4+ cells. Concerning this clone: Its antigen is undetermined.

The CDR3 totals 13 residues. Trimming stripped 5 bases from V and 6 bases from J, with 14 bases between. Germline loops: CDR1 MGHRA, CDR2 YSYEKL. Sequenced sample: naive CD4+ T cells sorted from blood. As for subset: CD45RA+ positively selected. The TCR comes from a woman aged 30 to 39 in good health. The genes are TRBV4-1 and TRBJ2-7; D gene uncertain. CDR3 amino acids: CASSYLTQAEQYF. The CDR3 nucleotides are TGCGCCAGCAGCTACCTGACCCAGGCCGAGCAGTACTTC.